The sequence of this TCR beta chain was determined in a study of Ad26.COV2.S vaccination and SARS-CoV-2 variants. Study information: The study gave Ad26.COV2.S intramuscularly, once or twice 56 days apart. Findings and limits, study-wide: In TCR breadth and depth analyses, total T cell responses may have been underestimated.

As for treatment: around 19 received Ad26.COV2.S at low or high dose, single or two shots; about 5 received placebo; per-sample allocation not given. Repertoires come from day 63 after the first vaccine or placebo injection. The CDR3 length is 15 residues. V lost 5 bases, J lost 8 bases, and 9 bases stayed unmatched. The germline V gene has CDR1 SGHNT and CDR2 YENEEA. Details on this clone: The antigen is not known.

Sequenced by immunoSEQ multiplex PCR; TCRdb stores in-frame clones only, minus some. The sample shows about 380,000 clones, under 90% of them seen only once. The sequenced sample was peripheral blood, obtained in a trial of Ad26.COV2.S vaccine versus placebo. The source of this sequence is a person between 18 and 65 years old who received the Ad26.COV2.S COVID-19 vaccine or a placebo. This rearrangement joins TRBV11-3 to TRBJ2-2; 9 bases are shared with TRBD1. The CDR3 DNA reads TGTGCCAGCAGCCGAACACAGGGGGCGGAAGGGGAGCTGTTTTTT. Its translation is CASSRTQGAEGELFF.